The 7 T cell receptor beta chains reported below all come from one sample, sequenced in a study of shared clonotypes between healthy human individuals. Method: immunoSEQ multiplex PCR; TCRdb's copy keeps in-frame clones and lacks some. The sample holds 640,000 or so clones; more than 70% are singletons and the top ten take 1.8%. The sample comprised memory CD4+ T cells sorted from blood. Regarding subset: CD45RA-negative fraction. The receptors stem from a woman aged 25 to 39 in good health.

V and J are TRBV7-8 and TRBJ2-5, with 9 bases aligning to TRBD2. The germline gives CDR1 SGHVS, CDR2 FQNEAQ. CDR3 length: 17 amino acids. J gave up 2 bases and V 0 bases, and 7 bases lay outside the gene matches. This CDR3 is CASSLARGLASQETQYF. CDR3 bases: TGTGCCAGCAGCTTAGCCCGCGGACTAGCGAGTCAAGAGACCCAGTACTTC.

The CDR3 DNA is TGTGCCAGCAGCCCCCCCGGCAGGGGACTAGAGAATGAGCAGTTCTTC. It codes for CASSPPGRGLENEQFF. The rearrangement uses TRBV9 and TRBJ2-1; 8 bases line up with TRBD2. CDR1 is SGDLS, CDR2 YYNGEE, per germline. V was clipped by 4 bases and J by 7 bases; unmatched bases: 13. The CDR3 loop spans 16 amino acids.

This chain joins TRBV19 and TRBJ1-5; a weak D match, TRBD1 (6 bases). Trimming shortened V by 6 bases and J by 6 bases, and 15 bases separated the two germline ends. CDR1 and CDR2 (germline): LNHDA, SQIVND (reference sequence). The CDR3 is 14 residues long. DNA of the CDR3: TGTGCCAGTAGACAGGGTCCCGCAATTCAGCCCCAGCATTTT. This gives the protein CASRQGPAIQPQHF.

The J gene is TRBJ1-4, the V gene TRBV2; TRBD1 is a possible D gene (5 bases). Trimming took off 6 bases at V and 4 bases at J, with 12 bases between the two ends. This CDR3 has 14 residues. Germline-derived CDR1 and CDR2 are SNHLY and FYNNEI. CDR3 sequence (DNA): TGTGCCAGCAGGGAACGGCAGGGTAATGAAAAACTGTTTTTT. This sequence encodes CASRERQGNEKLFF.

This sequence joins TRBV5-1 and TRBJ2-5, with a weak D call TRBD2 (5 bases). CDR1 and CDR2 (germline): SGHRS, YFSETQ. This CDR3 comprises 14 residues. Trimming left V 0 bases short and J 5 bases short, with 11 bases between. The DNA of the CDR3 is TGCGCCAGCAGCTTGGGCCGGGGAAGGGAGACCCAGTACTTC. It translates to CASSLGRGRETQYF. The whole variable domain, filled in from reference TRBV5-1 and TRBJ2-5, reads KAGVTQTPRYLIKTRGQQVTLSCSPISGHRSVSWYQQTPGQGLQFLFEYFSETQRNKGNFPGRFSGRQFSNSRSEMNVSTLELGDSALYLCASSLGRGRETQYFGPGTRLLVL.

The chain recombines TRBV18 with TRBJ1-4; D not certain. There are 13 residues in the CDR3. Per germline, CDR1 KGHSH and CDR2 LQKENI. V was pared by 5 bases and J by 0 bases, with 4 bases between. This CDR3 is CASSDSTNEKLFF. The CDR3 DNA sequence: TGTGCCAGCTCAGATTCAACTAATGAAAAACTGTTTTTT.

As regards this clone: Other DNA variants within this sample encode the same CDR3. The chain joins TRBV5-1 to TRBJ2-3; D unresolved. V shed 0 bases and J shed 0 bases, with 11 bases lying between them. From germline, CDR1 is SGHRS and CDR2 YFSETQ. The CDR3 is 16 residues long. The CDR3 is CASSLGGAPSTDTQYF. The CDR3 DNA is TGCGCCAGCAGCTTGGGAGGCGCGCCAAGCACAGATACGCAGTATTTT.